This T cell receptor (beta chain) is from a study of molecular identifiers for immune sequencing clone quantification. Whole-study context: The replicates split RNA from roughly 20,000 or 100,000 naive CD8 cells five ways and sequenced four.

Study-wide results and limits: In cases of identical TCR molecules sharing a barcode, highly expanded clone sizes could be underestimated.

TCRdb called the PCR reads again in MiXCR, with one record for every CDR3 protein. The sample yields hundreds of thousands of distinct CDR3 sequences, about 22% seen once. Notes on this clonotype: The antigen is undetermined. A much larger clone differs from this one at a single base, so this may be a read error.

J was trimmed by 3 bases and V by 6 bases; bases with no gene match: 4. The CDR3 loop spans 14 amino acids. CDR1 is ENHRY, CDR2 SYGVKD, per germline. Sequenced: naive CD8+ T cells from blood, with Jurkat cell RNA spiked in. The subset was: FACS-sorted CD8+CD4-CCR7+CD45RA+ naive T cells. This TCR was recovered from a human donor in good health. Some libraries in this study had Jurkat cell RNA spiked in. V gene TRBV10-3 combines with J gene TRBJ2-3, with 9 bases aligning to TRBD1. CDR3 in amino acids: CAIRRTGVTDTQYF. The CDR3, as DNA: TGTGCCATCAGAAGGACAGGGGTGACAGATACGCAGTATTTT.